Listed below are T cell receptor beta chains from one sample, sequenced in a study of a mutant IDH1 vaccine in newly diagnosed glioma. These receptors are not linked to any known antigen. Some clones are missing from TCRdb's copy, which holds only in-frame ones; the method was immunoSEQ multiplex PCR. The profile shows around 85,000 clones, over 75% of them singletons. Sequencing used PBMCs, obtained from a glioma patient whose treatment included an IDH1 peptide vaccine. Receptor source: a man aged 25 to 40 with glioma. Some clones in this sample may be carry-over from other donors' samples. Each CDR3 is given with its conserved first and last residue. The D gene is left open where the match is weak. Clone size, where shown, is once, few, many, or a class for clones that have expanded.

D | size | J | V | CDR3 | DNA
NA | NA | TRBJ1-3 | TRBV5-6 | CASSSGPGNTIYF | TGTGCCAGCAGCTCAGGGCCTGGAAACACCATATATTTT
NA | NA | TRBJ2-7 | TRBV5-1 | CASSLGTASYEQYF | TGCGCCAGCAGCTTAGGGACGGCCTCCTACGAGCAGTACTTC
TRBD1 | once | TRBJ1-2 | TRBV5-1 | CASNPRDRGGYAF | TGCGCCAGCAACCCGCGGGACAGGGGAGGATACGCCTTC
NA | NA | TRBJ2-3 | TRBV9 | CASSPVPDTQYF | TGTGCCAGCAGCCCCGTCCCCGATACGCAGTATTTT
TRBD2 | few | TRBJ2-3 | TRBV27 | CASSWRGTFTDTQYF | TGTGCCAGCAGCTGGCGGGGGACCTTCACAGATACGCAGTATTTT
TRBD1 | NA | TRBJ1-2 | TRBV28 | CASSSLTGGKLSYTF | TGTGCCAGCAGTTCCCTGACAGGGGGGAAATTGAGCTACACCTTC
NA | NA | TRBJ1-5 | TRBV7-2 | CASSYSTRNQPQHF | TGTGCCAGCAGCTATTCCACGAGGAATCAGCCCCAGCATTTT
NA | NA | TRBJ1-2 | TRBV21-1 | CASSRGQGGYGYTF | TGTGCCAGCAGCCGGGGACAGGGCGGCTATGGCTACACCTTC
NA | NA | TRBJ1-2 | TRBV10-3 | CAISMSLGQTYGYTF | TGTGCCATCAGTATGTCCCTTGGACAGACCTATGGCTACACCTTC
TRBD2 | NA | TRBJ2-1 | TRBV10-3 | CAISLTGRAAYNEQFF | TGTGCCATCAGCCTTACGGGGAGGGCCGCCTACAATGAGCAGTTCTTC
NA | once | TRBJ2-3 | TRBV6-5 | CASSYSGGIDTQYF | TGTGCCAGCAGTTACTCGGGCGGGATAGATACGCAGTATTTT
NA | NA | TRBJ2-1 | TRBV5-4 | CASSQGGRAQFF | TGTGCCAGCAGCCAGGGGGGGAGGGCGCAGTTCTTC
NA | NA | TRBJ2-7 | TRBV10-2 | CASSEDIATTYEQYF | TGCGCCAGCAGTGAGGATATAGCAACCACCTACGAGCAGTACTTC
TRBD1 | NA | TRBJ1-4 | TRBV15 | CATSSDLGQGEKLFF | TGTGCCACCAGCAGTGATTTGGGACAGGGGGAAAAACTGTTTTTT
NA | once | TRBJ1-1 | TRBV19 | CASSIEGGPLNTEAFF | TGTGCCAGTAGTATAGAAGGGGGACCCTTGAACACTGAAGCTTTCTTT
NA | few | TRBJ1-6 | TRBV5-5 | CASSLEGPVALHF | TGTGCCAGCAGCTTGGAGGGTCCAGTAGCCCTCCACTTT
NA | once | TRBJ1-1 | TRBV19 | CASRKGGMNTEAFF | TGTGCCAGTAGAAAGGGGGGAATGAACACTGAAGCTTTCTTT
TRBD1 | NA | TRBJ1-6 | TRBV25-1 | CASSPTGGDSPLHF | TGTGCCAGCAGTCCGACAGGGGGTGACTCACCCCTCCACTTT
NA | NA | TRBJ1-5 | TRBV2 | CASTRPGQPQHF | TGTGCCAGCACCCGACCGGGGCAGCCCCAGCATTTT
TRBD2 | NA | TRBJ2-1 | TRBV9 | CASSASGGSYYNEQFF | TGTGCCAGCAGCGCCTCGGGCGGGAGTTACTACAATGAGCAGTTCTTC
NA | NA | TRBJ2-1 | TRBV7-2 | CASSPFGRTSSYNEQFF | TGTGCCAGCAGCCCGTTCGGAAGGACGAGCTCCTACAATGAGCAGTTCTTC
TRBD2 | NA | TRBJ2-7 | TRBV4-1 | CASSRFAGGNYEQYF | TGCGCCAGCAGTCGGTTTGCGGGGGGTAACTACGAGCAGTACTTC
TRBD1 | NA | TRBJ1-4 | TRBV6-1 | CASSHDRANNEKLFF | TGTGCCAGCAGTCATGACAGGGCCAATAATGAAAAACTGTTTTTT
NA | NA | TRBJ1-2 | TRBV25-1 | CASSGRGGDYGYTF | TGTGCCAGCAGTGGAAGGGGAGGGGACTATGGCTACACCTTC
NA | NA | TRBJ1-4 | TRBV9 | CASSVDAKNEKLFF | TGTGCCAGCAGCGTAGATGCTAAAAATGAAAAACTGTTTTTT
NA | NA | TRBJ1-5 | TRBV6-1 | CASILSGSNQPQHF | TGTGCCAGCATTTTATCAGGTAGCAATCAGCCCCAGCATTTT
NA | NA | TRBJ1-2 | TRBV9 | CASSVGRSNYGYTF | TGTGCCAGCAGCGTAGGGAGGTCTAACTATGGCTACACCTTC
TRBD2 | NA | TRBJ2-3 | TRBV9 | CASSVVAERLAGGTQYF | TGTGCCAGCAGCGTAGTCGCCGAGAGGCTAGCGGGAGGCACGCAGTATTTT
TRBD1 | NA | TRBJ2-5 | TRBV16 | CASSQFRGQEETQYF | TGTGCCAGCAGCCAATTCAGGGGGCAAGAGGAGACCCAGTACTTC
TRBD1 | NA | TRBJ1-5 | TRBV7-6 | CASSLGTGYNQPQHF | TGTGCCAGCAGCTTAGGGACAGGGTATAATCAGCCCCAGCATTTT
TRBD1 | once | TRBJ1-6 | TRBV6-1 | CASSADRGDSPLHF | TGTGCCAGCAGTGCGGACAGGGGTGATTCACCCCTCCACTTT
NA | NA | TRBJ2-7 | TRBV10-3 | CAIREGPASSYEQYF | TGTGCCATCAGGGAGGGCCCAGCGAGCTCCTACGAGCAGTACTTC
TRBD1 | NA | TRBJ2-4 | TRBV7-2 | CASSDKGGARDIQYF | TGTGCCAGCAGCGATAAAGGGGGCGCGAGAGACATTCAGTACTTC
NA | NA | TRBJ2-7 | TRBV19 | CASSARVQPYEQYF | TGTGCCAGTAGTGCAAGGGTCCAGCCCTACGAGCAGTACTTC
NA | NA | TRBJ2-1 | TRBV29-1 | CSVALLYNEQFF | TGCAGCGTTGCACTTCTATACAATGAGCAGTTCTTC
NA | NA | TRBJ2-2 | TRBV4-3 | CASSQLGPANTGELFF | TGCGCCAGCAGCCAATTAGGACCCGCGAACACCGGGGAGCTGTTTTTT
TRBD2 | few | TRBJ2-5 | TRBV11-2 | CASSSAGLAGAQETQYF | TGTGCCAGCAGCTCAGCGGGACTAGCGGGGGCCCAAGAGACCCAGTACTTC
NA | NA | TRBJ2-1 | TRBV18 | CASSPRAGNWNNEQFF | TGTGCCAGCTCACCACGGGCTGGCAATTGGAACAATGAGCAGTTCTTC
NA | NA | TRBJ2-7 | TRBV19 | CASSSGWGEQYF | TGTGCCAGTAGTTCGGGGTGGGGTGAGCAGTACTTC
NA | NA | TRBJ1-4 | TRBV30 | CAWGLSTTEKLFF | TGTGCCTGGGGCTTGAGTACCACTGAAAAACTGTTTTTT
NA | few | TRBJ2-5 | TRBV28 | CASSATETQYF | TGTGCCAGCAGCGCAACGGAGACCCAGTACTTC
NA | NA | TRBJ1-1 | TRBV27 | CASSFDRNTEAFF | TGTGCCAGCAGTTTCGACAGAAACACTGAAGCTTTCTTT
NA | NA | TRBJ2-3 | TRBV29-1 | CSDVTDTQYF | TGCAGCGATGTTACAGATACGCAGTATTTT
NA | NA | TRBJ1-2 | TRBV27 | CASSPTQVAVGYGYTF | TGTGCCAGCAGTCCAACTCAGGTTGCGGTGGGCTATGGCTACACCTTC
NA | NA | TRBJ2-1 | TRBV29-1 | CSVEMGKGDLNEQFF | TGCAGCGTTGAAATGGGTAAAGGGGACCTCAATGAGCAGTTCTTC
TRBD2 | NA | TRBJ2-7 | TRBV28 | CASSFRLAASYEQYF | TGTGCCAGCAGTTTTCGGCTAGCGGCTTCCTACGAGCAGTACTTC
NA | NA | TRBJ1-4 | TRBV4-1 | CASSQARAANEKLFF | TGCGCCAGCAGCCAAGCTAGGGCGGCTAATGAAAAACTGTTTTTT
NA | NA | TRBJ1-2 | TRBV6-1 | CAEGEGYGYTF | TGTGCGGAGGGGGAGGGGTATGGCTACACCTTC
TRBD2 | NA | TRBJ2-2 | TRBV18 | CASSPSGSDTGELFF | TGTGCCAGCTCACCTAGCGGGAGTGATACCGGGGAGCTGTTTTTT
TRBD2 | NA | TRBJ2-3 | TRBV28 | CASSLLAGFTDTQYF | TGTGCCAGCAGTTTGCTAGCGGGGTTCACAGATACGCAGTATTTT
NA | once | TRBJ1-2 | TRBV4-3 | CASSQGVGIGYTF | TGCGCCAGCAGCCAGGGAGTGGGGATTGGCTACACCTTC
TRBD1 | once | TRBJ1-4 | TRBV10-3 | CAISPATGVEKLFF | TGTGCCATCAGTCCCGCGACAGGGGTCGAAAAACTGTTTTTT
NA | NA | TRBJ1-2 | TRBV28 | CASSFVGVNYGYTF | TGTGCCAGCAGTTTCGTTGGGGTTAACTATGGCTACACCTTC
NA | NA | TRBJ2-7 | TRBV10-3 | CAITPGESYEQYF | TGTGCCATCACCCCAGGGGAGTCCTACGAGCAGTACTTC
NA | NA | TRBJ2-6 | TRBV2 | CASSSGANVLTF | TGTGCCAGCAGCTCTGGGGCCAACGTCCTGACTTTC
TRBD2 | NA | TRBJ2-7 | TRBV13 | CASSLGLADTYEQYF | TGTGCCAGCAGCTTAGGACTAGCGGATACCTACGAGCAGTACTTC
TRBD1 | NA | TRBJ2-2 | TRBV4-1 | CASSFRTGQAGELFF | TGCGCCAGCAGCTTCCGGACAGGGCAGGCCGGGGAGCTGTTTTTT
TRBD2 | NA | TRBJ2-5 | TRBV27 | CASSVSGGAIETQYF | TGTGCCAGCAGTGTGAGCGGGGGGGCCATAGAGACCCAGTACTTC
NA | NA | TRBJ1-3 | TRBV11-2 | CASSLGTGGNTIYF | TGTGCCAGCAGCTTAGGGACTGGAGGAAACACCATATATTTT
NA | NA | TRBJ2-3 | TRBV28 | CASSILGTASTDTQYF | TGTGCCAGCAGTATCCTTGGGACCGCTAGCACAGATACGCAGTATTTT